The T cell receptor beta chain described here comes from a study of Tregs in tolerant kidney transplant recipients (dated by TCRdb to the late 2010s). The study in broad terms: The transplants used related donors along with nonmyeloablative bone marrow transplantation, and in the human trials mixed chimerism was transient. The study used TCRbeta sequencing to identify donor-specific regulatory T cells before combined kidney and bone marrow transplantation, then tracked those cells after transplant. Study-level results and caveats: The study was constrained by small patient numbers, and validation of the findings is required in larger populations and under other immunosuppression protocols. Biological reproducibility was not directly assessed, although technical replication error appeared to be minimal. The most biologically relevant and donor-specific TCRbeta repertoire appeared to be identified by expanding Tregs with activated donor B cells. In tolerant patients, donor-specific Tregs expanded more than Tregs overall, which suggests antigen-driven rather than nonspecific expansion. For some patients, the PCR primers changed as time went on, which meant samples from those patients could not be compared with one another at the nucleotide level.

The time point label corresponds to: blood sample drawn before combined kidney and bone marrow transplant. Thawed PBMCs were FACS-sorted into unstimulated Tregs (CD4+CD25+CD127-), CD4+ non-Tregs (CD4+CD25-), CD4 cells and CD8 cells. Patients were several combined kidney and bone marrow transplant recipients from the ITN036ST trial, and only these trial subjects had samples available. Healthy control blood was processed to PBMCs with a Ficoll density gradient and then cryopreserved, whereas patient PBMCs were collected both before and after transplant. Genomic DNA was extracted from sorted cells with the QIAGEN DNeasy Blood and Tissue Kit for TCRbeta CDR3 sequencing. High-throughput TCRbeta CDR3 sequencing, which included PCR amplification with bias correction and internal controls, was done commercially through immunoSEQ. The published analysis was carried out like this. Unique productive TCRbeta sequences were defined by CDR3 nucleotide sequence where primers matched, otherwise by CDR3 amino acid sequence with Vbeta and Jbeta genes. Sorting error was corrected by removing sequences shared between sorted populations at a frequency ratio of 2:1 or less, and the remaining shared sequences were assigned to the higher population. A sequence counted as donor-reactive if, in CFSE-low cells, the sequence had a frequency of at least 0.01% and was expanded at least 5-fold compared with unstimulated cells. Repertoire divergence was quantified by Jensen-Shannon divergence calculated from the top 100 TCRbeta sequences ranked by frequency. When a sample had multiple sequencing runs, each run was corrected for sorting error separately and the runs were then pooled. TCRdb's version of the immuneACCESS table is confined to in-frame rearrangements and falls short of the full clone set. An unresolved V gene accounts for under half of the shortfall where checked; the remainder is of unknown origin. D and trimming come from the DNA, and the V and J calls and clone size come from that table. The sample has tens of thousands of clones on record, 85% to 90% of them singletons. Of the sample, about 0.36% falls within the top ten clones.

About this clone: It lacks a known antigen. Base qualities are missing; no much larger clone stands one base away.

According to the germline V gene, CDR1 reads MDHEN and CDR2 reads SYDVKM. The CDR3 starts with the cysteine, ends with the phenylalanine, and has 15 residues. Left in the record is the CDR3 DNA by itself, 45 bases read in frame from the first base. The V end loses 2 bases and the J end loses 8 bases, and a stretch of 18 bases separates them. Sequenced here: CD4+ T cells from blood, sampled before the transplant. The chain links TRBV28 with TRBJ1-2; TRBD1 might be the D gene, on 6 matching bases. The TCR sequence derives from a human donor who received a combined kidney and bone marrow transplant. The DNA sequence reads TGTGCCAGCAGTTTAGGTGCGGGGGCCTTTGAGGGCTACACCTTC. Its coded protein is CASSLGAGAFEGYTF.